This is a list of T cell receptor beta chains from one sample in a study of blood T cell repertoires in COVID-19. Data came from immunoSEQ multiplex PCR; TCRdb stores just in-frame clones and leaves some out. The data hold under 200,000 clones, with roughly 80% observed a single time. Sequencing was performed on PBMCs or T cells enriched from blood (not recorded which). These receptors originate from a middle-aged woman with acute COVID-19. The CDR3 runs from the conserved cysteine through the conserved F or W.

>TRBV2
CASSDDRTYQPQHF
>TRBV4-2
CASSQDLPLTIDYGYTF
>TRBV19
CASSIGQYNEQFF
>TRBV5-8
CASSQLTGRNQPQHF
>TRBV7-9
CASSLGGGKARPRF
>TRBV5-1
CASSLSGTDNEKLFF
>TRBV10-3
CAISAGQGDSPLHF
>TRBV19
CASSPREGLYGYTF
>TRBV4-1
CASSQKGLAGFDEQFF
>TRBV4-1
CASRGTTSGFNNEQFF
>TRBV19
CASSIRSGGAYNEQFF
>TRBV5-1
CASSDRQVAGELFF
>TRBV2
CASTTGLGVYGYTF
>TRBV5-1
CASKGGAGLYEQYF
>TRBV5-1
CASSLELAGVEQFF
>TRBV5-1
CASSRGVGNQPQHF
>TRBV18
CASSPGRGHTEAFF
>TRBV19
CASSIRGTSTEAFF
>TRBV6-5
CASSYSGGVPYGYTF
>TRBV5-1
CASSSDRVYGYTF
>TRBV7-6
CASSLNRETQYF
>TRBV14
CASSHRDGSGNTIYF
>TRBV5-1
CASSLGQGTQPQHF
>TRBV6-5
CASSSQGADTEAFF
>TRBV6-5
CASSYRAGGPTDTQYF
>TRBV28
CASSTPGSGRAWGEQFF
>TRBV9
CASSEGTGTGSPLHF
>TRBV12-5
CASGPRGRENTGELFF
>TRBV28
CASSARQYGYTF
>TRBV12-5
CASGFSETGGYEQYF
>TRBV4-1
CASSHVPSGNADTQYF
>TRBV28
CASSLFYRPGNQDTQYF
>TRBV24-1
CATSDPRDFQETQYF
>TRBV4-2
CASSQERRENEQFF
>TRBV24-1
CATSDLGTSGNNEQFF
>TRBV27
CASSPGTVPNYGYTF
>TRBV30
CAWHPPDRGAGELFF
>TRBV24-1
CATKGASNTEAFF
>TRBV11-3
CASSLGEQPNTGELFF
>TRBV2
CASSVRTGGNQPQHF
>TRBV30
CAWWDSYTF
>TRBV4-1
CASSQDGTSGNWNEQFF
>TRBV19
CASSRTEQGFEKLFF
>TRBV6-1
CASSEIVAGNTIYF
>TRBV7-8
CASRIREAGGHEQYF
>TRBV5-1
CASSSQTSYNEQFF
>TRBV11-3
CASTEGGYGYTF
>TRBV27
CASSSPGNTIYF
>TRBV18
CASSTSGQGSLGYTF
>TRBV2
CASSGRGGSGETQYF
>TRBV30
CAWSEGRGQPQHF
>TRBV30
CASAQGNYGYTF